A single sample is the source of the 17 T cell receptor beta chains below, sequenced in a study of shared clonotypes between healthy human individuals. The naive CD8 fraction comprised CD45RO-negative cells positively selected for CCR7 and excluded terminally differentiated effector memory CD45RA+ cells. Clones were sequenced by immunoSEQ multiplex PCR, and TCRdb holds only the in-frame ones, with some missing. The sample has about 800,000 clones, around 96% seen once. The material sequenced was naive CD8+ T cells sorted from blood. The receptors stem from a man aged 25 to 40 in good health.

CDR3 in DNA: TGTGCCAGCAGCTTAGGGGGGACAGCTAGCACAGATACGCAGTATTTT. It is translated as CASSLGGTASTDTQYF. This sequence joins TRBV7-6 and TRBJ2-3; 7 bases are a match to TRBD1. From germline, CDR1 is SGHVS and CDR2 FNYEAQ. Losses at the gene ends were 1 base for V and 0 bases for J; bases not matched to a gene: 4. The CDR3 is made up of 16 amino acids.

This rearrangement joins TRBV19 to TRBJ1-1, with D unclear. CDR3 length: 12 amino acids. Germline CDR1 and CDR2: LNHDA and SQIVND (reference sequence). Trimming pared 3 bases from V and 4 bases from J, leaving 6 bases between. As DNA, the CDR3 is TGTGCCAGTAGTATGGTGGTCACTGAAGCTTTCTTT. Protein: CASSMVVTEAFF.

The chain is built from TRBV19 and TRBJ1-1; TRBD1 matches at 7 bases. The CDR3 totals 14 residues. Germline values: CDR1 LNHDA, CDR2 SQIVND (reference sequence). Trimming took 5 bases from V and 4 from J; bases not matched to a gene: 7. The CDR3 here is CASSPQGSGTEAFF. The CDR3 coding sequence is TGTGCCAGTAGTCCACAGGGGAGCGGCACTGAAGCTTTCTTT.

With respect to this clone: The same CDR3 arises from other DNA sequences in this sample as well. CDR3 in amino acids: CASSLLAGGPNEQFF. For the CDR3, the DNA is TGTGCCAGCAGTTTATTAGCGGGAGGGCCGAATGAGCAGTTCTTC. The chain is built from TRBV27 and TRBJ2-1; 11 bases agree with TRBD2. The germline V gene encodes CDR1 MNHEY and CDR2 SMNVEV (reference sequence). There are 15 residues in the CDR3. V dropped 1 base and J dropped 7; count of bases not matched to a gene: 3.

The chain uses TRBV5-1 and TRBJ2-1, with 11 nucleotides matching TRBD2. Germline CDR1 and CDR2: SGHRS and YFSETQ. The ends lost 6 bases at V and 3 bases at J; junction bases unmatched: 8. CDR3 length: 16 residues. The CDR3 reads CASNSELAGVYNEQFF. The CDR3 bases are TGCGCCAGCAACTCGGAACTAGCGGGAGTCTACAATGAGCAGTTCTTC.

The chain employs TRBV7-8 and TRBJ1-1; D ambiguous. Germline V gene lookup returns CDR1 SGHVS and CDR2 FQNEAQ. Deletions cut 2 bases from V and 1 base from J, with 11 bases between. The length of the CDR3 is 15 residues. The CDR3 DNA is TGTGCCAGCAGCTTACACGCCTTGCGGAACACTGAAGCTTTCTTT. It is translated as CASSLHALRNTEAFF.

V and J are TRBV7-5 and TRBJ2-7. TRBV7-5 is designated a pseudogene. CDR3 length: 15 amino acids. CDR3 sequence (DNA): TGTGCCAGCAGCTTAGTTTCTGGGGATTATTACGAGCAGTACTTC. It yields the protein CASSLVSGDYYEQYF.

The chain is built from TRBV6-1 and TRBJ1-1, with 7 positions matching TRBD1. From germline, CDR1 is MNHNS and CDR2 SASEGT. The ends lost 6 bases at V and 5 bases at J; junction bases unmatched: 6. This CDR3 region has 13 residues. The CDR3 nucleotides read TGTGCCAGCAGCCCGACAGGGTTGACTGAAGCTTTCTTT. Translation gives CASSPTGLTEAFF.

The CDR3: CASSRLTGSSYEQYF. DNA for the CDR3: TGTGCCAGCAGCCGTCTTACGGGGAGCTCCTACGAGCAGTACTTC. This chain joins TRBV14 and TRBJ2-7; perhaps TRBD2 as D (5 bases). Per the germline V gene, CDR1 is SGHDN and CDR2 is FVKESK. Deletions cut 4 bases from V and 0 bases from J, with 13 bases between. The CDR3 contains 15 residues.

In nucleotides, the CDR3 is TGCGCCAGCAGCCACCCTGACAGGGTCCACGAGCAGTACTTC. Its translation is CASSHPDRVHEQYF. This chain connects TRBV4-1 to TRBJ2-7; 7 bases map to TRBD1. Germline V lookup: CDR1 MGHRA, CDR2 YSYEKL. The CDR3 has 14 amino acids. V shed 3 bases and J 5 bases; nucleotides not matched to a gene: 7.

V usage is TRBV4-1 and J usage is TRBJ2-1; 13 bases are shared with TRBD2. This CDR3 is built from 16 residues. Germline CDR1 is MGHRA and CDR2 is YSYEKL. After removal of 5 bases from V and 5 bases from J, the junction contained 6 bases not matched to a gene. The CDR3 loop is CASSIGTSGINNEQFF. CDR3 nucleotide sequence: TGCGCCAGCAGCATTGGGACTAGCGGGATAAACAATGAGCAGTTCTTC.

In DNA form, the CDR3 reads TGTGCCAGCAGCTTAAACCCCGGTCCGAGTGGTGTTACAGATACGCAGTATTTT. Its translation: CASSLNPGPSGVTDTQYF. V is TRBV7-6 and J is TRBJ2-3; D is ambiguous. V was shortened by 2 bases and J by 3 bases, with 21 bases between the two germline ends. CDR3 size: 18 residues. The V gene's germline CDR1 is SGHVS and CDR2 FNYEAQ.

The chain carries TRBV7-6 and TRBJ2-3; the match to TRBD2 covers 7 bases. The CDR3 spans 14 residues. The V and J ends lost 2 bases and 6 bases, in that order; junction bases with no gene match: 5. Germline CDR1 and CDR2: SGHVS and FNYEAQ. CDR3 coding DNA: TGTGCCAGCAGCTTATCGGGACTAACCGATACGCAGTATTTT. Its protein is CASSLSGLTDTQYF.

V gene TRBV7-8 combines with J gene TRBJ1-1; no definite D call. The CDR3 totals 15 residues. V was shortened by 2 bases and J by 0 bases, with 10 bases between the two germline ends. Germline V CDR1 and CDR2: SGHVS, FQNEAQ. The DNA for the CDR3 is TGTGCCAGCAGCTTACACCCGGATATGAACACTGAAGCTTTCTTT. This sequence encodes CASSLHPDMNTEAFF.

CDR3 sequence: CATSRQGYTEAFF. In DNA, the CDR3 is TGTGCCACCAGCCGCCAGGGGTACACTGAAGCTTTCTTT. The rearrangement uses TRBV15 and TRBJ1-1; D possibly corresponds to TRBD1 (6 bases). V lost 5 bases, J lost 3 bases, and 10 bases lay in between. The germline gives CDR1 LNHNV, CDR2 YYDKDF (reference sequence). CDR3 size: 13 residues.

This rearrangement joins TRBV27 to TRBJ2-1; 7 bases fit TRBD1. The germline gives CDR1 MNHEY, CDR2 SMNVEV (reference sequence). The length of the CDR3 is 15 residues. The ends lost 2 bases at V and 2 bases at J; junction bases unmatched: 3. CDR3 DNA sequence: TGTGCCAGCAGTTTAGGGCAGGGGGCCTACAATGAGCAGTTCTTC. It is translated as CASSLGQGAYNEQFF.

The chain recombines TRBV11-2 with TRBJ2-1, with D uncertain. The V gene lost 5 bases and the J gene lost 6 bases, with 14 bases spanning the gap. CDR1 is SGHAT and CDR2 is FQNNGV in the germline V gene. The CDR3 contains 14 residues. The CDR3 loop reads CASSPTGGINEQFF. The CDR3 coding sequence is TGTGCCAGCAGCCCCACGGGTGGTATCAATGAGCAGTTCTTC. The full variable domain, in which reference TRBV11-2 and TRBJ2-1 provide the parts outside the CDR3, is EAGVAQSPRYKIIEKRQSVAFWCNPISGHATLYWYQQILGQGPKLLIQFQNNGVVDDSQLPKDRFSAERLKGVDSTLKIQPAKLEDSAVYLCASSPTGGINEQFFGPGTRLTVL.